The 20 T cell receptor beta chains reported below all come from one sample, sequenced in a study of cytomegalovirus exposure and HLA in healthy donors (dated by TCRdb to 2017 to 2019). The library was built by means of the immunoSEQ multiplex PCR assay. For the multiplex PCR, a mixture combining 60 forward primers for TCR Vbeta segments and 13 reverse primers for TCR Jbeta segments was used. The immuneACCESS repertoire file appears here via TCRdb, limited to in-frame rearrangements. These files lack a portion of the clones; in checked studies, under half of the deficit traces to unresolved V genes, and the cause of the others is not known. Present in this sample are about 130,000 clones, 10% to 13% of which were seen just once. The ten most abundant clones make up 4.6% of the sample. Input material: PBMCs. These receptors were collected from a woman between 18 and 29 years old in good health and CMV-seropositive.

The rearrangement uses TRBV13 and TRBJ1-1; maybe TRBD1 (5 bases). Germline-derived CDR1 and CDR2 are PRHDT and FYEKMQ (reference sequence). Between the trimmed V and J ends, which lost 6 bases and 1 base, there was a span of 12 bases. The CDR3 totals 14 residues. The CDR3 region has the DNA TGTGCCAGCAGAAAAGGAGGGGCGAACACTGAAGCTTTCTTT. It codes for CASRKGGANTEAFF.

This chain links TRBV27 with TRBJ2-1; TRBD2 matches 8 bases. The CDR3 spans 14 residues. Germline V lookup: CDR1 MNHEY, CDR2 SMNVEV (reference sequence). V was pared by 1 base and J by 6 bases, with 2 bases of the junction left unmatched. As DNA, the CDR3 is TGTGCCAGCAGTTTATGGGGGACTAGCAATGAGCAGTTCTTC. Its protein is CASSLWGTSNEQFF.

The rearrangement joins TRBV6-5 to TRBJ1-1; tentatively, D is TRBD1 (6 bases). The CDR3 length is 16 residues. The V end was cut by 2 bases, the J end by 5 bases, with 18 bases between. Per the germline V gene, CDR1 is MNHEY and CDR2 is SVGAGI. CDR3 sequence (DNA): TGTGCCAGCAGTTACCGGCAGGGTAGCCAGGGGACTGAAGCTTTCTTT. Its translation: CASSYRQGSQGTEAFF.

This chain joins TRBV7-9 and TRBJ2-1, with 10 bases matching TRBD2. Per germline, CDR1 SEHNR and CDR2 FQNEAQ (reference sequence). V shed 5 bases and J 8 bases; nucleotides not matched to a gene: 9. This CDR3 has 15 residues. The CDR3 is CASSPSGRELYEQFF. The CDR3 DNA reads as TGTGCCAGCAGCCCCAGCGGGAGGGAGCTCTATGAGCAGTTCTTC.

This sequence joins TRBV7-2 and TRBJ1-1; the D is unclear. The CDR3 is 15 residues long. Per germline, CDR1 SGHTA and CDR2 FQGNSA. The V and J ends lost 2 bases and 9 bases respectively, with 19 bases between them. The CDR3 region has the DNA TGTGCCAGCAGCTTATCGGGTCCGCCAACTGCGCAAGCTTTCTTT. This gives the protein CASSLSGPPTAQAFF.

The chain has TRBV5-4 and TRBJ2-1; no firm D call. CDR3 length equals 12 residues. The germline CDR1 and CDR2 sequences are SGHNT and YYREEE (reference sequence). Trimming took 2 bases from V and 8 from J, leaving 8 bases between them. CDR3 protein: CASSFEVYEQFF. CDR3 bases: TGTGCCAGCAGCTTCGAGGTTTATGAGCAGTTCTTC.

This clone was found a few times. CDR3 loop: CASSSQGGSETQYF. CDR3 coding DNA: TGTGCCAGCAGCTCCCAAGGGGGCTCAGAGACCCAGTACTTC. The chain joins TRBV11-2 to TRBJ2-5; 7 bases map to TRBD1. The CDR3 consists of 14 residues. Germline CDR1 is SGHAT and CDR2 is FQNNGV. The J segment lost 4 bases and the V segment lost 4 bases, leaving 6 bases of the junction unmatched.

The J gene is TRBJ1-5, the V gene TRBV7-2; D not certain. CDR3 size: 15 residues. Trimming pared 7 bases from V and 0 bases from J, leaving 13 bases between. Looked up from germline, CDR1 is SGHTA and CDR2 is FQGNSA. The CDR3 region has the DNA TGTGCCAGCACCCTAGCTCGTTATAGCAATCAGCCCCAGCATTTT. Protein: CASTLARYSNQPQHF.

The DNA of the CDR3 is TGTGCCAGCAGTTATACAGGGTTCGCCTACGAGCAGTACTTC. Translating it yields CASSYTGFAYEQYF. The chain recombines TRBV6-5 with TRBJ2-7; tentatively, D is TRBD1 (6 bases). Germline V gene sequence: CDR1 MNHEY, CDR2 SVGAGI. The V end lost 3 bases, the J end lost 2 bases, and 11 bases lay between the germline ends. The CDR3 is 14 amino acids.

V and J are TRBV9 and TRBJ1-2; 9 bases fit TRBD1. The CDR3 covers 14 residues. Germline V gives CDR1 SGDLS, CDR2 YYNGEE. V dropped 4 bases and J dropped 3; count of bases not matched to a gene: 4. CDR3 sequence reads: CASSSRTGDYGYTF. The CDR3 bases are TGTGCCAGCAGCTCGCGGACAGGGGACTATGGCTACACCTTC.

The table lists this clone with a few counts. The CDR3 DNA follows: TGTGCCAGCAGTGCCCAGGGGCTGGGGAATCAGCCCCAGCATTTT. Protein: CASSAQGLGNQPQHF. V is TRBV6-6 and J is TRBJ1-5; a possible D gene is TRBD1 (6 bases). The ends were cut back, 5 bases at V and 4 bases at J, with 15 bases in the middle. Germline V CDR1 and CDR2: MNHNY, SVGAGI (reference sequence). The length of the CDR3 is 15 residues.

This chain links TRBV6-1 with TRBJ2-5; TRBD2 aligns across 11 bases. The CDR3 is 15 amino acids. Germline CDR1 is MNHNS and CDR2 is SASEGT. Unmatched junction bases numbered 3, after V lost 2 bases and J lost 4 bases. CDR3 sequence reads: CASSELGLAGETQYF. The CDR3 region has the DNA TGTGCCAGCAGTGAATTAGGACTAGCGGGAGAGACCCAGTACTTC.

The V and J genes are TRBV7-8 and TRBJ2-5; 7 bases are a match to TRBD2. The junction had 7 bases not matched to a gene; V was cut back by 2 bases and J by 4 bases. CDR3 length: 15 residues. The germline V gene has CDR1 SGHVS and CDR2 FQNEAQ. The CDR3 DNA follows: TGTGCCAGCAGCTTAAGGGTGGGGGGGGGAGAGACCCAGTACTTC. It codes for CASSLRVGGGETQYF.

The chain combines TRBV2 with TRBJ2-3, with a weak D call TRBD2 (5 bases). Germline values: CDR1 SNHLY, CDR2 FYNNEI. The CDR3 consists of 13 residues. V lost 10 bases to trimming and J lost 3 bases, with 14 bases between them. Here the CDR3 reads CATVPDFTDTQYF. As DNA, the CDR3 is TGTGCCACCGTTCCGGACTTTACAGATACGCAGTATTTT.

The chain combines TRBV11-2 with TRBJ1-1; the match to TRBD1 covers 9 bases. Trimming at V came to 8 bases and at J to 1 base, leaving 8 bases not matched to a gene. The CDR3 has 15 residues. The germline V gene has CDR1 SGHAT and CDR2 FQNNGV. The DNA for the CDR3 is TGTGCCAGCGAAGGACAGGGGCCCTGGAACACTGAAGCTTTCTTT. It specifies CASEGQGPWNTEAFF.

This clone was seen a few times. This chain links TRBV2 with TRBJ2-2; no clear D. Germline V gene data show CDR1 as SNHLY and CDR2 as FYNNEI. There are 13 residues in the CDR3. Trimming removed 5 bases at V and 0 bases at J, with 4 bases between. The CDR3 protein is CASSPTNTGELFF. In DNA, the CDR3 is TGTGCCAGCAGTCCCACGAACACCGGGGAGCTGTTTTTT.

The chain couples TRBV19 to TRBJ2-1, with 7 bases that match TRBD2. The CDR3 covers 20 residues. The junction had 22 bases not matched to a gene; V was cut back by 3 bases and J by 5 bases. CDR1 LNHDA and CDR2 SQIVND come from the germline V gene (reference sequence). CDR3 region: CASSIFGAGIRGGSDNEQFF. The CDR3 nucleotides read TGTGCCAGTAGTATCTTCGGCGCGGGTATAAGGGGAGGGTCCGACAATGAGCAGTTCTTC.

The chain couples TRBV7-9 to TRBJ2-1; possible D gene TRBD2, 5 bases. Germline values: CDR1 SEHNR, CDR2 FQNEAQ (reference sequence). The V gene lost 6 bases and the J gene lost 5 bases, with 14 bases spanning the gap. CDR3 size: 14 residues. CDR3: CASSYGLANNEQFF. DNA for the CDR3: TGTGCCAGCAGTTACGGACTGGCCAACAATGAGCAGTTCTTC.

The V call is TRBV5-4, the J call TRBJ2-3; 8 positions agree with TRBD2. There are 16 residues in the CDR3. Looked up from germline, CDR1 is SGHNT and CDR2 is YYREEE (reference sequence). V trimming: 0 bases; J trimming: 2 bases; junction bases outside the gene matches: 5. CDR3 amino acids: CASSLVSGRDTDTQYF. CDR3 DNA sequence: TGTGCCAGCAGCTTGGTGAGCGGGAGAGACACAGATACGCAGTATTTT.

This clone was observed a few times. The CDR3 nucleotides are TGTGCCATCAGTTCGCAACAGGGGGCTGGAAACACCATATATTTT. Residues: CAISSQQGAGNTIYF. The chain carries TRBV10-3 and TRBJ1-3, with 8 bases that match TRBD1. The CDR3 is made up of 15 amino acids. Unmatched junction bases numbered 5, after V lost 5 bases and J lost 2 bases. In germline, CDR1 is ENHRY, CDR2 SYGVKD.